These 21 T cell receptor beta chains were sequenced from one sample in a study of T cells after yellow fever vaccination. TCRdb redid the calling of the 5' RACE reads with MiXCR, one entry per CDR3 protein. The sample consists of hundreds of thousands of distinct CDR3 sequences, about 10% of them appearing once. Sequences were derived from CD4+ T cells sorted from PBMCs, sampled 5 days after the yellow fever booster vaccination. The source is a man aged 18 to 29 who received the YFV17D yellow fever vaccine.

This clonotype was observed a few times. The gene calls are TRBV4-3 and TRBJ2-2; D remains ambiguous. Germline V gene data show CDR1 as LGHNA and CDR2 as YSLEER. The CDR3 runs to 14 residues. The V end lost 4 bases, the J end lost 0 bases, and 6 bases lay between the germline ends. CDR3 amino acids: CASSRVSNTGELFF. DNA of the CDR3: TGCGCCAGCAGCCGGGTATCGAACACCGGGGAGCTGTTTTTT.

The chain recombines TRBV28 with TRBJ1-2; unclear D gene. This CDR3 is built from 13 residues. Germline V CDR1 and CDR2: MDHEN, SYDVKM. V lost 3 bases to trimming and J lost 6 bases, with 11 bases between them. The CDR3: CASSFRWQDGYTF. The DNA of the CDR3 is TGTGCCAGCAGTTTCAGGTGGCAGGATGGCTACACCTTC.

This clonotype was counted between two and nine times. The chain links TRBV5-4 to TRBJ2-1; D is unclear. This CDR3 comprises 14 residues. Germline values: CDR1 SGHNT, CDR2 YYREEE (reference sequence). V lost 4 bases, J lost 7 bases, and 15 bases lay in between. CDR3 in amino acids: CASSPDQVPNEQFF. CDR3 DNA: TGTGCCAGCAGCCCGGATCAGGTCCCAAATGAGCAGTTCTTC.

The chain links TRBV4-2 to TRBJ2-5; 8 bases are shared with TRBD2. The trim removed 4 bases at V and 3 bases at J, leaving 10 bases unmatched. The CDR3 is made up of 16 amino acids. Per the germline V gene, CDR1 is LGHNA and CDR2 is YNFKEQ. The CDR3 sequence: CASSRGGVAGKETQYF. In DNA, the CDR3 is TGTGCCAGCAGCCGAGGTGGAGTAGCGGGGAAAGAGACCCAGTACTTC.

V and J are TRBV7-9 and TRBJ2-5; 7 bases align to TRBD2. The CDR3 covers 16 residues. Per the germline V gene, CDR1 is SEHNR and CDR2 is FQNEAQ (reference sequence). The trim removed 5 bases at V and 1 base at J, leaving 10 bases unmatched. This CDR3 is CASSPLLASGQETQYF. Written as DNA, the CDR3 is TGTGCCAGCAGCCCGTTACTAGCGTCGGGCCAAGAGACCCAGTACTTC.

This clonotype appeared a few times. CDR3 region: CASSFGGSYTGELFF. In nucleotides, the CDR3 is TGTGCCAGCAGCTTTGGGGGCAGCTACACCGGGGAGCTGTTTTTT. The chain uses TRBV7-2 and TRBJ2-2; D possibly corresponds to TRBD1 (6 bases). CDR3 length: 15 residues. Trimming took off 3 bases at V and 3 bases at J, with 11 bases between the two ends. CDR1 and CDR2 (germline): SGHTA, FQGNSA.

CDR3 sequence (DNA): TGTGCCAGCAGGCGGACTGATACCGGGGAGCTGTTTTTT. Its translation is CASRRTDTGELFF. This chain joins TRBV28 and TRBJ2-2; maybe TRBD2 (5 bases). The germline V and J ends were trimmed by 6 bases and 5 bases, with 10 bases remaining between them. Per germline, CDR1 MDHEN and CDR2 SYDVKM. The CDR3 loop spans 13 amino acids.

The chain combines TRBV3-1 with TRBJ2-4, with D perhaps matching TRBD1 (5 bases). V lost 4 bases, J lost 1 base, and 14 bases lay in between. CDR3 size: 16 residues. Germline lookup yields CDR1 LGHDT and CDR2 YNNKEL (reference sequence). CDR3 sequence (DNA): TGTGCCAGCAGCCCGGACACTCTGGGGGCCAAAAACATTCAGTACTTC. Amino acids: CASSPDTLGAKNIQYF.

This rearrangement joins TRBV6-5 to TRBJ2-7; possibly TRBD1 for D (7 bases). This CDR3 has 14 amino acids. Germline V CDR1 and CDR2: MNHEY, SVGAGI. V lost 4 bases, J lost 8 bases, and 18 bases lay in between. In DNA, the CDR3 is TGTGCCAGCAGTTGGGCGGGGACAGATACGAAGCAGTACTTC. As protein: CASSWAGTDTKQYF.

This clonotype was observed a handful of times. The J gene is TRBJ1-2, the V gene TRBV6-6; 9 bases agree with TRBD1. Germline CDR1 MNHNY, CDR2 SVGAGI (reference sequence). After removal of 2 bases from V and 0 bases from J, the junction contained 1 base not matched to a gene. CDR3 length: 15 amino acids. CDR3 sequence: CASSYGTGTNYGYTF. CDR3 coding DNA: TGTGCCAGCAGTTACGGGACAGGGACTAACTATGGCTACACCTTC.

This chain links TRBV2 with TRBJ1-2, with a possible D match to TRBD1 (5 bases). The germline V gene has CDR1 SNHLY and CDR2 FYNNEI. With 8 bases removed from V and 8 bases from J, the gap between germline ends came to 15 bases. This CDR3 has 12 amino acids. The CDR3 loop is CASLGVGRGYTF. CDR3 bases: TGTGCCAGCCTTGGGGTGGGGCGCGGCTACACCTTC.

This clonotype was seen a few times. The chain couples TRBV2 to TRBJ1-5; tentatively, D is TRBD1 (5 bases). V was trimmed by 1 base and J by 11 bases, leaving 9 bases between them. Germline assignment: CDR1 SNHLY and CDR2 FYNNEI. This CDR3 has 12 amino acids. The CDR3 protein is CASSEGAGAQHF. The CDR3 nucleotides read TGTGCCAGCAGTGAAGGGGCGGGGGCCCAGCATTTT.

There are a few counts of this clonotype. This chain uses TRBV29-1 with TRBJ2-5; D perhaps matches TRBD2 (6 bases). V lost 7 bases to trimming and J lost 2 bases, with 11 bases between them. Germline V gene lookup returns CDR1 SQVTM and CDR2 ANQGSEA. The CDR3 totals 12 residues. The CDR3 region has the DNA TGCAGCGCCGGGGGTTGGCAAGAGACCCAGTACTTC. It translates to CSAGGWQETQYF.

This clonotype was seen a few times. The rearrangement joins TRBV7-2 to TRBJ2-5, with D perhaps matching TRBD1 (6 bases). This CDR3 is built from 13 residues. Germline assignment: CDR1 SGHTA and CDR2 FQGNSA. The ends were cut back, 9 bases at V and 4 bases at J, with 15 bases in the middle. CDR3 loop: CARGVRGGETQYF. Written as DNA, the CDR3 is TGTGCCAGGGGGGTCAGGGGCGGAGAGACCCAGTACTTC.

This clonotype occurred many times. V usage is TRBV7-9 and J usage is TRBJ2-7, with 8 bases lining up with TRBD1. Unmatched junction bases numbered 2, after V lost 3 bases and J lost 4 bases. CDR1 is SEHNR and CDR2 is FQNEAQ in the germline V gene (reference sequence). CDR3 length: 13 residues. The CDR3 sequence: CASSFGQGYEQYV. In DNA, the CDR3 is TGTGCCAGCAGCTTTGGACAGGGTTACGAGCAGTACGTC.

This clonotype has a handful of counts. V and J are TRBV27 and TRBJ2-1; 14 bases agree with TRBD2. Trimming took 7 bases from V and 7 from J; bases not matched to a gene: 12. Per the germline V gene, CDR1 is MNHEY and CDR2 is SMNVEV (reference sequence). CDR3 length: 17 residues. In DNA form, the CDR3 reads TGTGCCAGCATACGACTAGCGGGGGGGATTTCAGTGAATGAGCAGTTCTTC. Translation gives CASIRLAGGISVNEQFF.

In this sample, this clonotype turned up many times. The V and J genes are TRBV7-6 and TRBJ2-2; weak D call: TRBD2 (5 bases). This CDR3 is built from 15 residues. In germline, CDR1 is SGHVS, CDR2 FNYEAQ. V lost 0 bases to trimming and J lost 8 bases, with 13 bases between them. CDR3 residues: CASSLAREGSGELFF. As DNA, the CDR3 is TGTGCCAGCAGCTTAGCCCGAGAGGGCTCAGGGGAGCTGTTTTTT.

This clonotype was detected only a few times. V and J are TRBV14 and TRBJ1-4; no clear D. This CDR3 contains 15 residues. CDR1 is SGHDN and CDR2 is FVKESK in the germline V gene. The germline V and J ends were trimmed by 0 bases and 3 bases, with 8 bases remaining between them. CDR3: CASSQDLVPNEKLFF. CDR3 bases: TGTGCCAGCAGCCAAGATCTCGTCCCTAATGAAAAACTGTTTTTT.

This clonotype was seen more than once but under ten times. The chain couples TRBV24-1 to TRBJ2-1; D not resolved. CDR3 length: 11 residues. From germline, CDR1 is KGHDR and CDR2 SFDVKD. Trimming left V 5 bases short and J 6 bases short, with 4 bases between. The CDR3 DNA reads as TGTGCCACCAGTGTCATCAATGAGCAGTTCTTC. It is translated as CATSVINEQFF.

This sequence joins TRBV20-1 and TRBJ2-1; D ambiguous. The CDR3 extends over 12 amino acids. The V end lost 2 bases, the J end lost 12 bases, and 14 bases lay between the germline ends. Germline V gene lookup returns CDR1 DFQATT and CDR2 SNEGSKA (reference sequence). The CDR3 bases are TGCAGTGCTAGATTAGGTGGAATGGGGCAGTTCTTC. Translation: CSARLGGMGQFF.

This clonotype showed up just a few times. The chain employs TRBV30 and TRBJ2-3; TRBD2 matches at 8 bases. After removal of 3 bases from V and 2 bases from J, the junction contained 7 bases not matched to a gene. Germline values: CDR1 GTSNPN, CDR2 SVGIG (reference sequence). The CDR3 runs to 15 residues. In DNA form, the CDR3 reads TGTGCCTGGAGCAGTTGGCGGGGGGTCACAGATACGCAGTATTTT. The encoded protein is CAWSSWRGVTDTQYF.